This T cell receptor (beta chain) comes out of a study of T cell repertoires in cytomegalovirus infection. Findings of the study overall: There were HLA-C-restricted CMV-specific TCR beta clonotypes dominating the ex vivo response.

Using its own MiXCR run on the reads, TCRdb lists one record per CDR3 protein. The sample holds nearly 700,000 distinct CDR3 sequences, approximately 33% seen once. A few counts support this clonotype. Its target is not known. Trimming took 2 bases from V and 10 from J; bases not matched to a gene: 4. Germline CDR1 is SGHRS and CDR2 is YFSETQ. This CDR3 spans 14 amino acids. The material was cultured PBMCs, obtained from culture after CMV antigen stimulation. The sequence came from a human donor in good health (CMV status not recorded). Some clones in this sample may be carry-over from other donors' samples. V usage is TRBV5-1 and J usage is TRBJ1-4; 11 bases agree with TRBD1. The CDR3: CASSFGTGGGKLFF. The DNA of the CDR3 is TGCGCCAGCAGCTTCGGGACAGGGGGGGGAAAACTGTTTTTT.